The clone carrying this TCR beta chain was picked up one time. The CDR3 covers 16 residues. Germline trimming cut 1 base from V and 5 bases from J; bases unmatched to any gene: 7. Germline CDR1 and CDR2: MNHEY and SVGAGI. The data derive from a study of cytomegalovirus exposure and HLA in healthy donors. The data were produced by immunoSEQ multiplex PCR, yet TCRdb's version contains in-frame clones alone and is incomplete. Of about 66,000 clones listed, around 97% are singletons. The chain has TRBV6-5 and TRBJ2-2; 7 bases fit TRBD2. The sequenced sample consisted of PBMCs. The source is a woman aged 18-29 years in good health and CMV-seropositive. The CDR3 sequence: CASSYWDRAGTGELFF. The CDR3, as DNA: TGTGCCAGCAGTTACTGGGATAGAGCGGGGACCGGGGAGCTGTTTTTT.